This is a list of T cell receptor beta chains from one sample in a study of blood T cell repertoires in COVID-19. The repertoire was sequenced with immunoSEQ multiplex PCR; TCRdb's copy has only in-frame clones and lacks some. Of under 250,000 clones listed, roughly 80% are singletons. Sequences were obtained from peripheral blood. Receptors were obtained from a woman aged 18-30 years with acute or convalescent COVID-19. Each CDR3 is given with its conserved first and last residue. The D gene is left open where the match is weak. Size is omitted from some rows. Given values are once, few, many or a class for expanded clones.

CDR3aa | CDR3nt | j_gene | abundance | d_gene | v_gene
CASSGPSGSYEQYF | TGTGCCAGCTCAGGTCCAAGCGGGAGCTACGAGCAGTACTTC | TRBJ2-7 | NA | TRBD2 | TRBV18
CASSFGGDTYEQYF | TGCGCCAGCAGCTTTGGCGGGGATACCTACGAGCAGTACTTC | TRBJ2-7 | once | NA | TRBV5-1
CASSQGTSGSGYEQYF | TGCGCCAGCAGCCAGGGGACTAGCGGGAGCGGATACGAGCAGTACTTC | TRBJ2-7 | once | TRBD2 | TRBV4-3
CASRYRVGNSPLHF | TGTGCCAGCAGGTACAGGGTCGGCAATTCACCCCTCCACTTT | TRBJ1-6 | once | NA | TRBV5-8
CARSLIPSVRRGQSSQTHNSPLHF | TGTGCCAGAAGCTTGATCCCTTCCGTTCGAAGGGGCCAGTCAAGTCAGACTCATAATTCACCCCTCCACTTT | TRBJ1-6 | NA | NA | TRBV5-3
CASSLLAGVKQYF | TGTGCCAGCAGTTTACTAGCGGGAGTCAAGCAGTACTTC | TRBJ2-7 | NA | TRBD2 | TRBV6-6
CASSVGEGSFGNTIYF | TGTGCCAGCAGCGTAGGTGAGGGTTCGTTTGGAAACACCATATATTTT | TRBJ1-3 | NA | NA | TRBV9
CASSPSTGGLTGELFF | TGTGCCAGCAGCCCAAGCACAGGGGGACTTACCGGGGAGCTGTTTTTT | TRBJ2-2 | NA | TRBD1 | TRBV7-3
CASRDRSNQPQHF | TGTGCCAGTAGGGACAGGTCCAATCAGCCCCAGCATTTT | TRBJ1-5 | few | TRBD1 | TRBV19
CASSPGDRVHEQYF | TGTGCCAGCTCACCAGGGGACAGGGTCCACGAGCAGTACTTC | TRBJ2-7 | NA | TRBD1 | TRBV18
CASSPLKQGWGTDTQYF | TGTGCCAGCTCACCTTTAAAACAGGGTTGGGGCACAGATACGCAGTATTTT | TRBJ2-3 | NA | NA | TRBV18
CASRSTGKDTEAFF | TGTGCCAGCAGGTCGACAGGGAAGGACACTGAAGCTTTCTTT | TRBJ1-1 | NA | TRBD1 | TRBV7-9
CASSSLGQSNNEQFF | TGTGCCAGCAGCTCCCTTGGACAGTCAAACAATGAGCAGTTCTTC | TRBJ2-1 | NA | NA | TRBV7-9
CASSPIVEREVTNEQFF | TGTGCCAGCAGCCCGATTGTTGAGCGGGAGGTTACCAATGAGCAGTTCTTC | TRBJ2-1 | NA | TRBD2 | TRBV2
CASGRAGGPLASGANVLTF | TGTGCCAGCGGGAGGGCAGGGGGCCCCCTCGCGTCTGGGGCCAACGTCCTGACTTTC | TRBJ2-6 | once | NA | TRBV27
CASSSTTSGVPNEQFF | TGTGCCAGCAGCTCCACCACTAGCGGGGTCCCCAATGAGCAGTTCTTC | TRBJ2-1 | NA | TRBD2 | TRBV5-5
CAISESVLPGINNEQFF | TGTGCCATCAGTGAGTCGGTTCTCCCGGGGATCAACAATGAGCAGTTCTTC | TRBJ2-1 | NA | NA | TRBV10-3
CAISDLSYNYGYTF | TGTGCCATCAGTGATCTTAGTTACAACTATGGCTACACCTTC | TRBJ1-2 | NA | NA | TRBV10-3
CASSPGLNTGELFF | TGCGCCAGCAGCCCGGGACTCAACACCGGGGAGCTGTTTTTT | TRBJ2-2 | NA | NA | TRBV5-1
CASSLGGLAGAEAFF | TGTGCCAGCAGTCTGGGAGGCTTGGCAGGAGCTGAAGCTTTCTTT | TRBJ1-1 | NA | NA | TRBV28
CATRTGAFDSPLHF | TGTGCCACCAGGACTGGAGCTTTTGATTCACCCCTCCACTTT | TRBJ1-6 | few | NA | TRBV2
CASSLAGSSYNEQFF | TGTGCCAGCAGCTTGGCGGGAAGCTCCTACAATGAGCAGTTCTTC | TRBJ2-1 | NA | NA | TRBV5-8
CASSRQAVYGYTF | TGTGCCAGCAGCCGACAGGCAGTCTATGGCTACACCTTC | TRBJ1-2 | many | NA | TRBV7-2
CASSLGGAAYSPLHF | TGTGCCAGCAGTTTGGGGGGGGCGGCATATTCACCCCTCCACTTT | TRBJ1-6 | NA | NA | TRBV28
CASSMGTGVTYEQYF | TGTGCCAGTAGTATGGGGACAGGGGTTACCTACGAGCAGTACTTC | TRBJ2-7 | once | TRBD1 | TRBV19
CASAGGTQETQYF | TGTGCTAGTGCTGGGGGGACTCAAGAGACCCAGTACTTC | TRBJ2-5 | NA | NA | TRBV12-5
CASTKGLAGNEQFF | TGTGCCAGCACAAAGGGACTAGCGGGAAATGAGCAGTTCTTC | TRBJ2-1 | NA | TRBD2 | TRBV2
CAISESVGLSGNTIYF | TGTGCCATCAGTGAGTCGGTGGGGCTCTCTGGAAACACCATATATTTT | TRBJ1-3 | NA | NA | TRBV10-3
CASSQDGGRSSYNSPLHF | TGTGCCAGCAGCCAAGATGGCGGTCGCAGCTCCTATAATTCACCCCTCCACTTT | TRBJ1-6 | few | NA | TRBV4-2